This TCR beta chain was retrieved from a study of graft-versus-host responses after intestinal transplantation. About the study: Transplant recipients had multivisceral, liver-intestinal, or isolated intestinal grafts. After anti-thymocyte globulin induction, recipients took tacrolimus and steroids for approximately three years.

With respect to this clone: The target antigen is unknown.

TCRdb keeps only in-frame clones here, not all; method: immunoSEQ multiplex PCR. This table holds under 95,000 clones, 89% found once. The receptor comes from a human donor who received an intestinal transplant. The material sequenced was unstimulated CD8+ T cells sorted from spleen or lymph node cells, taken before intestinal transplant.

The CDR3: CASSPSAGGYEQYF. CDR3 bases: TGCGCCAGCAGCCCAAGTGCGGGAGGCTACGAGCAGTACTTC. The chain links TRBV4-1 to TRBJ2-7; 8 positions match TRBD2. With V trimmed by 4 bases and J by 3 bases, 5 bases remained unmatched. CDR1 and CDR2 (germline): MGHRA, YSYEKL. This CDR3 is built from 14 residues.